A single sample is the source of the 27 T cell receptor beta chains below, sequenced in a study of radiation and T cells in renal cell carcinoma. Profiled with immunoSEQ multiplex PCR; TCRdb holds only in-frame clones, not every one. This table has approximately 150,000 clones, approximately 86% appearing once. Time point given: blood 4 weeks post-SBRT, at nephrectomy. The treatment denotes: 15 Gy SBRT to primary tumor, nephrectomy 4 weeks later. The sample was blood, taken from a patient whose treatment included radiotherapy and nephrectomy. These receptors originate from a woman between 50 and 59 years old with renal cell carcinoma.

V and J are TRBV5-1 and TRBJ1-2, with 11 positions matching TRBD1. The J segment lost 4 bases and the V segment lost 3 bases, leaving 8 bases of the junction unmatched. Germline CDR1 reads SGHRS; CDR2 reads YFSETQ. The CDR3 runs 16 residues. The chain's CDR3 is CASSSPGTGGFYGYTF. In nucleotides, the CDR3 is TGCGCCAGCAGCTCACCCGGGACAGGGGGATTCTATGGCTACACCTTC. Using reference TRBV5-1 and TRBJ1-2 for the parts outside the CDR3, the full variable domain is KAGVTQTPRYLIKTRGQQVTLSCSPISGHRSVSWYQQTPGQGLQFLFEYFSETQRNKGNFPGRFSGRQFSNSRSEMNVSTLELGDSALYLCASSSPGTGGFYGYTFGSGTRLTVV.

This chain links TRBV7-7 with TRBJ2-5; D possibly corresponds to TRBD2 (6 bases). CDR1 and CDR2 from the germline V gene are SSHAT and FNYEAQ (reference sequence). The V end lost 5 bases, the J end lost 5 bases, and 12 bases lay between the germline ends. CDR3 size: 13 residues. The CDR3: CASSPLRGETQYF. As DNA, the CDR3 is TGTGCCAGCAGCCCCCTACGGGGGGAGACCCAGTACTTC.

The chain has TRBV19 and TRBJ1-2; maybe TRBD1 (5 bases). This CDR3 has 12 residues. Between the trimmed V and J ends, which lost 7 bases and 6 bases, there was a span of 12 bases. Looked up from germline, CDR1 is LNHDA and CDR2 is SQIVND (reference sequence). For the CDR3, the DNA is TGTGCCAGTACCGTCGGGGCCCATGGCTACACCTTC. It encodes CASTVGAHGYTF.

CDR3 residues: CASSGGTGGNQPQHF. CDR3 bases: TGTGCCAGCAGTGGGGGGACAGGGGGAAATCAGCCCCAGCATTTT. The J gene is TRBJ1-5, the V gene TRBV28; 11 bases are shared with TRBD1. Germline V gene data show CDR1 as MDHEN and CDR2 as SYDVKM. The CDR3 is 15 amino acids. V lost 5 bases, J lost 4 bases, and 4 bases stayed unmatched.

The chain employs TRBV6-6 and TRBJ2-7; D is perhaps TRBD2 (5 bases). The CDR3 consists of 15 residues. CDR1 MNHNY and CDR2 SVGAGI come from the germline V gene (reference sequence). The ends were cut back, 5 bases at V and 2 bases at J, with 16 bases in the middle. Written as DNA, the CDR3 is TGTGCCAGCAGTGACCCGAGGGAGAGCCCCTACGAGCAGTACTTC. Amino acids: CASSDPRESPYEQYF.

This chain links TRBV19 with TRBJ2-5; tentatively, D is TRBD2 (6 bases). The CDR3 covers 13 residues. Trimming cost V 5 bases and J 2 bases, with 9 bases left between them. CDR1 is LNHDA, CDR2 SQIVND, per germline (reference sequence). The CDR3 sequence is CASSRERQETQYF. The CDR3 nucleotides are TGTGCCAGTAGTCGGGAGCGGCAAGAGACCCAGTACTTC.

This clone occurred once. This chain connects TRBV7-2 to TRBJ2-4, with D maybe TRBD1 (5 bases). CDR3 size: 12 residues. Trimming took off 4 bases at V and 13 bases at J, with 14 bases between the two ends. In germline, CDR1 is SGHTA, CDR2 FQGNSA. The CDR3 DNA is TGTGCCAGCAGCTCCCAATCGAGACAGCAGTACTTC. It is translated as CASSSQSRQQYF.

The genes are TRBV28 and TRBJ1-5, with TRBD1 matching over 9 bases. CDR3 length equals 14 residues. Germline V gives CDR1 MDHEN, CDR2 SYDVKM. V shed 4 bases and J 6 bases; nucleotides not matched to a gene: 4. CDR3 residues: CASSWGTGIQPQHF. CDR3 DNA: TGTGCCAGCAGTTGGGGGACAGGGATTCAGCCCCAGCATTTT. The full variable domain, with the rest looked up from reference TRBV28 and TRBJ1-5, is DVKVTQSSRYLVKRTGEKVFLECVQDMDHENMFWYRQDPGLGLRLIYFSYDVKMKEKGDIPEGYSVSREKKERFSLILESASTNQTSMYLCASSWGTGIQPQHFGDGTRLSIL.

This clone came up a few times. This chain connects TRBV10-1 to TRBJ1-5; a possible D gene is TRBD1 (5 bases). Germline lookup yields CDR1 WNHNN and CDR2 SYGVQD (reference sequence). The CDR3 covers 14 residues. V was cut by 4 bases and J by 0 bases, with 7 bases left in between. The CDR3 coding sequence is TGCGCCAGCAGTGCGGGGGATAGCAATCAGCCCCAGCATTTT. Its translation: CASSAGDSNQPQHF.

CDR3 DNA: TGCGCCAGCAGCCAAGAACAGGGAATGGACTATGGCTACACCTTC. This encodes CASSQEQGMDYGYTF. The V and J genes are TRBV4-3 and TRBJ1-2; tentative D call: TRBD1 (6 bases). The CDR3 runs to 15 residues. V was shortened by 0 bases and J by 3 bases, with 11 bases between the two germline ends. Per germline, CDR1 LGHNA and CDR2 YSLEER.

The chain joins TRBV7-3 to TRBJ2-7, with D tentatively TRBD1 or TRBD2 (5 bases each). The length of the CDR3 is 14 residues. Looked up from germline, CDR1 is SGHTA and CDR2 is FQGTGA. V lost 3 bases and J 3 bases, leaving 12 bases between the germline ends. The CDR3 is CASSFGARGYEQYF. CDR3 DNA: TGTGCCAGCAGCTTCGGCGCGAGGGGCTACGAGCAGTACTTC.

V is TRBV28 and J is TRBJ2-5; no clear D gene. Trimming left V 3 bases short and J 1 base short, with 6 bases between. The CDR3 contains 13 residues. Germline loops: CDR1 MDHEN, CDR2 SYDVKM. The CDR3 DNA reads TGTGCCAGCAGTTTGCGTATCCAAGAGACCCAGTACTTC. As protein: CASSLRIQETQYF.

Only one count was recorded for this clone. The chain carries TRBV28 and TRBJ1-1; the match to TRBD1 covers 8 bases. There are 15 residues in the CDR3. Trimming removed 2 bases from V and 5 bases from J; junction bases left unmatched: 7. Germline CDR1 MDHEN, CDR2 SYDVKM. CDR3 amino acids: CASSLSGQGRTEAFF. The CDR3 nucleotides are TGTGCCAGCAGTTTAAGTGGACAGGGCCGGACTGAAGCTTTCTTT.

Here the CDR3 reads CASTLEWGDTQYF. The CDR3 coding sequence is TGTGCCAGTACCCTAGAATGGGGCGATACGCAGTATTTT. The rearrangement joins TRBV19 to TRBJ2-3; D possibly corresponds to TRBD1 (5 bases). This CDR3 spans 13 amino acids. CDR1 LNHDA and CDR2 SQIVND come from the germline V gene (reference sequence). V lost 7 bases and J lost 6, with 14 bases in between.

This clone came up a few times. The CDR3 DNA reads TGTGCCAGTAGTATAAGCGCTACCCAAGAGACCCAGTACTTC. As protein: CASSISATQETQYF. The rearrangement uses TRBV19 and TRBJ2-5; D remains ambiguous. The CDR3 runs 14 residues. Trimming removed 2 bases at V and 1 base at J, with 8 bases between. CDR1 and CDR2 (germline): LNHDA, SQIVND (reference sequence).

This chain joins TRBV13 and TRBJ2-7; 10 bases map to TRBD1. CDR1 is PRHDT and CDR2 is FYEKMQ in the germline V gene (reference sequence). This CDR3 comprises 17 residues. The trim removed 0 bases at V and 3 bases at J, leaving 8 bases unmatched. Written as DNA, the CDR3 is TGTGCCAGCAGCTTAGGCCGTGGGACAGGGGAAGTCTACGAGCAGTACTTC. This encodes CASSLGRGTGEVYEQYF.

The chain links TRBV7-8 to TRBJ2-7, with TRBD1 matching 12 bases. Germline V lookup: CDR1 SGHVS, CDR2 FQNEAQ. V shed 5 bases and J 5 bases; nucleotides not matched to a gene: 4. The CDR3 is 14 amino acids. CDR3 protein: CASSGDRGHDEQYF. CDR3 bases: TGTGCCAGCAGCGGGGACAGGGGGCACGACGAGCAGTACTTC.

There are a few counts of this clone. The chain recombines TRBV2 with TRBJ1-4, with no clear D. Trimming cost V 7 bases and J 8 bases, with 23 bases left between them. This CDR3 spans 16 amino acids. Germline V gene lookup returns CDR1 SNHLY and CDR2 FYNNEI. CDR3 loop: CASKQLESSRSEKLFF. CDR3 bases: TGTGCCAGCAAACAGCTGGAGTCTTCCCGCAGCGAAAAACTGTTTTTT.

The chain is built from TRBV28 and TRBJ2-7; tentative D call: TRBD1 (5 bases). The CDR3 has 14 residues. From germline, CDR1 is MDHEN and CDR2 SYDVKM. V was cut by 3 bases and J by 3 bases, with 12 bases left in between. The CDR3 reads CASSFIRVYYEQYF. CDR3 DNA sequence: TGTGCCAGCAGTTTTATCAGGGTTTACTACGAGCAGTACTTC.

The gene calls are TRBV7-9 and TRBJ2-7; TRBD1 matches 9 bases. CDR3 length: 14 residues. V dropped 1 base and J dropped 5; count of bases not matched to a gene: 3. CDR1 is SEHNR, CDR2 FQNEAQ, per germline (reference sequence). CDR3 bases: TGTGCCAGCAGCTTAGGGACAGGGGCCCACGAGCAGTACTTC. It specifies CASSLGTGAHEQYF. Looking up the rest from reference TRBV7-9 and TRBJ2-7 gives the full variable domain: DTGVSQNPRHKITKRGQNVTFRCDPISEHNRLYWYRQTLGQGPEFLTYFQNEAQLEKSRLLSDRFSAERPKGSFSTLEIQRTEQGDSAMYLCASSLGTGAHEQYFGPGTRLTVT.

The genes are TRBV7-2 and TRBJ2-7; D is undetermined. Between the trimmed V and J ends, which lost 5 bases and 7 bases, there was a span of 12 bases. The CDR3 totals 12 residues. Germline CDR1 is SGHTA and CDR2 is FQGNSA. In nucleotides, the CDR3 is TGTGCCAGCAGCCTACGGGTAGGAGAGCAGTACTTC. Amino acid sequence: CASSLRVGEQYF.

The chain couples TRBV2 to TRBJ2-3, with D perhaps TRBD2 (7 bases). The CDR3 totals 13 residues. The germline gives CDR1 SNHLY, CDR2 FYNNEI. V lost 11 bases, J lost 0 bases, and 12 bases lay in between. The CDR3 region is CAEGGGSTDTQYF. CDR3 bases: TGTGCCGAAGGGGGGGGTAGCACAGATACGCAGTATTTT.

This clone was seen more than once but under ten times. The CDR3 reads CASSIAGNSPLHF. The CDR3 coding sequence is TGTGCCAGTAGTATAGCTGGTAATTCACCCCTCCACTTT. The chain carries TRBV19 and TRBJ1-6, with D unclear. The V gene lost 1 base and the J gene lost 6 bases, with 4 bases spanning the gap. Germline V gene lookup returns CDR1 LNHDA and CDR2 SQIVND (reference sequence). This CDR3 has 13 amino acids.

The chain combines TRBV18 with TRBJ2-7; tentative D call: TRBD2 (6 bases). There are 14 residues in the CDR3. V was shortened by 3 bases and J by 0 bases, with 9 bases between the two germline ends. Germline V CDR1 and CDR2: KGHSH, LQKENI. The CDR3 DNA reads as TGTGCCAGCTCACCCCGGGAGTCCTCCTACGAGCAGTACTTC. The encoded protein is CASSPRESSYEQYF.

The chain recombines TRBV6-5 with TRBJ1-5; perhaps TRBD1 as D (5 bases). Germline-derived CDR1 and CDR2 are MNHEY and SVGAGI. The CDR3 runs 14 residues. The germline V and J ends were trimmed by 2 bases and 4 bases, with 9 bases remaining between them. CDR3 bases: TGTGCCAGCAGTTACATGGGGGTAAATCAGCCCCAGCATTTT. Translated: CASSYMGVNQPQHF.

The chain is built from TRBV5-6 and TRBJ2-3; D is possibly TRBD1 (5 bases). Between the trimmed V and J ends, which lost 1 base and 6 bases, there was a span of 12 bases. Germline lookup yields CDR1 SGHDT and CDR2 YYEEEE. This CDR3 is 14 amino acids long. CDR3 amino acids: CASSLSRVEDTQYF. In nucleotides, the CDR3 is TGTGCCAGCAGCTTGTCCAGGGTTGAGGATACGCAGTATTTT.

V gene TRBV14 combines with J gene TRBJ2-7; D is undetermined. The CDR3 length is 15 residues. CDR1 SGHDN and CDR2 FVKESK come from the germline V gene. Deletions cut 1 base from V and 9 bases from J, with 19 bases between. CDR3 loop: CASSQAWRPNSVQYF. CDR3 in DNA: TGTGCCAGCAGCCAAGCTTGGCGACCTAATTCGGTGCAGTACTTC.